Listed below are T cell receptor beta chains from one sample, sequenced in a study of T cells in Graves' hyperthyroidism and ophthalmopathy. TCRdb reanalysed the multiplex PCR reads using MiXCR and keeps one entry per CDR3 protein. This table has more than 300,000 distinct CDR3 sequences, 14% appearing once. Sequencing was performed on blood. The receptors here all came from a woman aged 55-69 years with Graves' hyperthyroidism. CDR3s include the opening cysteine and the closing phenylalanine or tryptophan. D genes are given only for firm matches. The size of a clone is reported for some rows only, either as once, few or many, or as a class for expanded clones.

NA few TRBJ1-2 TRBV6-1 TGTGCCAGCGGTGCCCAACCTGGACAGTTATATGGCTACACCTTC CASGAQPGQLYGYTF
NA many TRBJ1-5 TRBV12-3/TRBV12-4 TGTGCCAGCAGTTTAGTCAAGTACGGGGCGTATAGCAATCAGCCCCAGCATTTT CASSLVKYGAYSNQPQHF
NA once TRBJ2-3 TRBV12-3/TRBV12-4 TGTGCCAGCAGTCTGGGAAAGGCGGCTACGCAGTATTTT CASSLGKAATQYF
TRBD2 NA TRBJ2-1 TRBV19 TGTGCCAGTAGTACCGGGACTAGCACTCATGAGCAGTTCTTC CASSTGTSTHEQFF
TRBD1 few TRBJ2-7 TRBV29-1 TGCAGCGTAGGAGGACAGGGGGTTTACTACGAGCAGTACTTC CSVGGQGVYYEQYF
NA many TRBJ1-1 TRBV12-3/TRBV12-4 TGTGCCAGCAGCCCCGCACCGGGAGCCGGGGCTTTCTTT CASSPAPGAGAFF
TRBD1 many TRBJ1-1 TRBV12-3/TRBV12-4 TGTGCCAGCAGTCGACAGGGGCCGGTGAACACTGAAGCTTTCTTT CASSRQGPVNTEAFF
NA many TRBJ1-2 TRBV6-1 TGTGCCAGCAGAAGTTGGGACTATGGCTACACCTTC CASRSWDYGYTF
NA few TRBJ2-2 TRBV2 TGTGCCAGCAAAGAGGACACCGGGGAGCCGTTTTTT CASKEDTGEPFF
NA many TRBJ2-3 TRBV11-3 TGCGCCAGCAGCAGCCTAAGCGGCACAGATACGCAGTATTTT CASSSLSGTDTQYF
NA many TRBJ2-3 TRBV12-3/TRBV12-4 TGTGCCAGCAAGCCAGGCGGCAGGGGAACAGATACGCAGTATTTT CASKPGGRGTDTQYF
NA few TRBJ1-4 TRBV19 TGTGCCAGTAGTAGACAATTGGGCATCCTCGGAGTTAATGAAAAACTGTTTTTT CASSRQLGILGVNEKLFF
TRBD2 few TRBJ2-1 TRBV6-1 TGTGCCAGCATACCCGCCCCCGGGCTAGCGGGACCCTACAATGAGCAGTTCTTC CASIPAPGLAGPYNEQFF
NA few TRBJ2-7 TRBV10-3 TGTGCCATCAGTGAGGGTTCAGTACGAGGCTACGAGCAGTACTTC CAISEGSVRGYEQYF
TRBD2 few TRBJ2-7 TRBV4-1 TGCGCCAGCAGCCAAGCGACTAGCGGGAGCTCCTACGAGCAGTACTTC CASSQATSGSSYEQYF
NA few TRBJ2-1 TRBV6-1 TGTGCCAGCAGCCTTCTCTTTGTAGCGGAGCGAACCGCTGAGCAGTTCTTC CASSLLFVAERTAEQFF
NA NA TRBJ2-4 TRBV5-1 TGCGCCAGCAGCGACACACGTGGGAAAAACATTCAGTACTTC CASSDTRGKNIQYF
NA many TRBJ2-7 TRBV9 TGTGCCAGCAGCCCGAGAGCGGGACAACGCTACGAGCAGTACTTC CASSPRAGQRYEQYF
NA NA TRBJ2-6 TRBV6-1 TGTGCCAGCAGTGCTCAGGGTTCTGGGGCCAACGTCCTGACTTTC CASSAQGSGANVLTF
TRBD2 NA TRBJ2-3 TRBV19 TGTGCCAGCCGACCTCTTCAGTCCAGCGGGGGCCCAGATACGCAGTATTTT CASRPLQSSGGPDTQYF
NA many TRBJ2-2 TRBV20-1 TGCAGTGCTAGGCCGGGTGGGAGAGGCACCGGGGAGCTGTTTTTT CSARPGGRGTGELFF